A single sample gave rise to the 30 T cell receptor beta chains below, sequenced in a study of cytomegalovirus exposure and HLA in healthy donors. It was with 60 Vbeta and 13 Jbeta primers that the PCR ran. This table comes from immunoSEQ multiplex PCR, and its TCRdb copy is limited to in-frame clones, with some not included. Among 180,000 or so clones, over 75% were seen once, and the ten largest hold around 3.1%. Sample: PBMCs. Every receptor here comes from a female donor in good health and CMV-seronegative.

The chain joins TRBV5-1 to TRBJ2-5; TRBD2 agrees at 7 bases. Germline V CDR1 and CDR2: SGHRS, YFSETQ. This CDR3 has 15 residues. V shed 0 bases and J 5 bases; nucleotides not matched to a gene: 7. CDR3 coding DNA: TGCGCCAGCAGCTTGGAAGGCAACGGGGGGGAGACCCAGTACTTC. It specifies CASSLEGNGGETQYF.

The rearrangement joins TRBV9 to TRBJ2-7; D possibly corresponds to TRBD2 (7 bases). Germline loops: CDR1 SGDLS, CDR2 YYNGEE. Trimming removed 3 bases from V and 1 base from J, with 14 bases in between. The CDR3 loop spans 15 amino acids. In DNA form, the CDR3 reads TGTGCCAGCAGCGAGGGGGGGACCCAGTCCTACGAGCAGTACTTC. Translating gives CASSEGGTQSYEQYF. The complete variable domain, with remaining parts taken from reference TRBV9 and TRBJ2-7, reads DSGVTQTPKHLITATGQRVTLRCSPRSGDLSVYWYQQSLDQGLQFLIQYYNGEERAKGNILERFSAQQFPDLHSELNLSSLELGDSALYFCASSEGGTQSYEQYFGPGTRLTVT.

The rearrangement joins TRBV7-8 to TRBJ1-6; TRBD1 aligns across 10 bases. CDR1 is SGHVS, CDR2 FQNEAQ, per germline. The CDR3 consists of 13 residues. J gave up 9 bases and V 8 bases, and 4 bases lay outside the gene matches. In DNA form, the CDR3 reads TGTGCCAGCCTTGGGACAGGGGTTTCACCCCTCCACTTT. Its translation: CASLGTGVSPLHF.

This CDR3 is CASSALLGAGELFF. CDR3 nucleotides: TGTGCCAGCAGCGCACTCCTCGGGGCCGGGGAGCTGTTTTTT. The gene calls are TRBV11-3 and TRBJ2-2, with D possibly TRBD2 on 5 matching bases. The CDR3 contains 14 residues. V lost 5 bases and J 6 bases, leaving 13 bases between the germline ends. Germline CDR1 and CDR2: SGHNT and YENEEA. Full variable domain (rest looked up from reference TRBV11-3 and TRBJ2-2): EAGVVQSPRYKIIEKKQPVAFWCNPISGHNTLYWYLQNLGQGPELLIRYENEEAVDDSQLPKDRFSAERLKGVDSTLKIQPAELGDSAVYLCASSALLGAGELFFGEGSRLTVL.

V is TRBV25-1 and J is TRBJ1-6; the match to TRBD1 covers 8 bases. From germline, CDR1 is MGHDK and CDR2 SYGVNS. There are 16 residues in the CDR3. Unmatched junction bases numbered 7, after V lost 4 bases and J lost 5 bases. DNA for the CDR3: TGTGCCAGCAGTGTTCAGGGGGCGCCGGATAATTCACCCCTCCACTTT. This sequence encodes CASSVQGAPDNSPLHF.

The chain is built from TRBV7-6 and TRBJ2-7, with a tentative D call TRBD2 (5 bases). This CDR3 comprises 18 residues. Deletions cut 1 base from V and 0 bases from J, with 19 bases between. Germline V lookup: CDR1 SGHVS, CDR2 FNYEAQ. CDR3: CASSLGRRRGLSSYEQYF. For the CDR3, the DNA is TGTGCCAGCAGCTTAGGTCGGCGCCGAGGACTCAGCTCCTACGAGCAGTACTTC.

The chain has TRBV11-2 and TRBJ1-3, with D maybe TRBD1 (6 bases). Between the trimmed V and J ends, which lost 0 bases and 7 bases, there was a span of 16 bases. This CDR3 spans 16 amino acids. Germline CDR1 SGHAT, CDR2 FQNNGV. DNA for the CDR3: TGTGCCAGCAGCTTAGATCTGGGGACATCGGGGAACACCATATATTTT. Amino acids: CASSLDLGTSGNTIYF.

The chain combines TRBV4-2 with TRBJ2-5; 14 nucleotides line up with TRBD2. CDR3 length: 18 residues. CDR1 and CDR2 (germline): LGHNA, YNFKEQ. J lost 2 bases, V lost 6 bases, and 11 bases had no gene match. CDR3 in DNA: TGTGCCAGCAGTCCCAGGACTAGCGGGAGGCCGGGGCAAGAGACCCAGTACTTC. It translates to CASSPRTSGRPGQETQYF.

Only one count was recorded for this clone. The chain combines TRBV19 with TRBJ1-6; 9 nucleotides align to TRBD1. The CDR3 length is 16 residues. Germline values: CDR1 LNHDA, CDR2 SQIVND (reference sequence). J lost 5 bases, V lost 6 bases, and 8 bases had no gene match. The DNA of the CDR3 is TGTGCCAGTAGGAAACAGGGGGCTACTAATAATTCACCCCTCCACTTT. Translated: CASRKQGATNNSPLHF.

The chain has TRBV28 and TRBJ1-2, with D hard to call. CDR1 and CDR2 from the germline V gene are MDHEN and SYDVKM. Trimming took 5 bases from V and 3 from J, leaving 7 bases between them. The CDR3 has 12 residues. CDR3 coding DNA: TGTGCCAGCAGTGGAACAGACTATGGCTACACCTTC. It translates to CASSGTDYGYTF.

This clone was seen once. The chain uses TRBV10-3 and TRBJ1-3, with D tentatively TRBD1 (5 bases). Trimming took off 11 bases at V and 1 base at J, with 9 bases between the two ends. Germline lookup yields CDR1 ENHRY and CDR2 SYGVKD. This CDR3 comprises 12 residues. The CDR3 sequence: CAGGGSGNTIYF. DNA for the CDR3: TGTGCCGGCGGGGGTTCTGGAAACACCATATATTTT.

This rearrangement joins TRBV19 to TRBJ2-7, with TRBD1 matching over 7 bases. The junction had 14 bases not matched to a gene; V was cut back by 5 bases and J by 7 bases. The germline gives CDR1 LNHDA, CDR2 SQIVND (reference sequence). The CDR3 loop spans 15 amino acids. CDR3 in DNA: TGTGCCAGTAGTCCCGTAGAGGGGGCAGCGCGAGAGCAGTACTTC. It is translated as CASSPVEGAAREQYF.

The chain uses TRBV6-5 and TRBJ2-2; TRBD1 matches at 9 bases. V lost 6 bases and J lost 1; bases outside the gene matches: 3. The CDR3 spans 15 residues. CDR1 MNHEY and CDR2 SVGAGI come from the germline V gene. Here the CDR3 reads CASSRTGVNTGELFF. The CDR3 DNA follows: TGTGCCAGCAGCCGGACAGGGGTGAACACCGGGGAGCTGTTTTTT.

CDR3 sequence reads: CASSLGLAGAQETQYF. The CDR3 nucleotides read TGTGCCAGCAGCTTGGGGTTAGCGGGGGCTCAAGAGACCCAGTACTTC. The chain links TRBV5-6 to TRBJ2-5, with TRBD2 matching 9 bases. The CDR3 totals 16 residues. Germline-derived CDR1 and CDR2 are SGHDT and YYEEEE. The V and J ends lost 0 bases and 2 bases, in that order; junction bases with no gene match: 5. The full variable domain, in which reference TRBV5-6 and TRBJ2-5 provide the parts outside the CDR3, is DAGVTQSPTHLIKTRGQQVTLRCSPKSGHDTVSWYQQALGQGPQFIFQYYEEEERQRGNFPDRFSGHQFPNYSSELNVNALLLGDSALYLCASSLGLAGAQETQYFGPGTRLLVL.

The chain combines TRBV5-5 with TRBJ1-6; D may be TRBD1 (5 bases). V was trimmed by 4 bases and J by 9 bases, leaving 17 bases between them. The germline CDR1 and CDR2 sequences are SGHKS and YYEKEE (reference sequence). The CDR3 is 15 residues long. The CDR3 DNA reads as TGTGCCAGCAGCGTGACTGCCACGGGGGGTTCACCCCTCCACTTT. It encodes CASSVTATGGSPLHF.

This clone was counted a few times. J is TRBJ2-1 and V is TRBV7-9; 12 positions agree with TRBD2. Trimming removed 3 bases from V and 4 bases from J; junction bases left unmatched: 4. The germline V gene encodes CDR1 SEHNR and CDR2 FQNEAQ (reference sequence). CDR3 length equals 16 residues. For the CDR3, the DNA is TGTGCCAGCAGCTTCCGGACTAGCGGGGATTACAATGAGCAGTTCTTC. Translated, it gives CASSFRTSGDYNEQFF.

The J gene is TRBJ2-5, the V gene TRBV5-4; possible D gene TRBD2, 6 bases. TRBJ2-7 matches the DNA end more closely, so the J call is doubtful. CDR3 length: 15 amino acids. Per the germline V gene, CDR1 is SGHNT and CDR2 is YYREEE (reference sequence). The chain's CDR3 is CASSWGGPSSYEQYF. The CDR3, as DNA: TGTGCCAGCAGCTGGGGAGGACCGAGCTCCTACGAGCAGTACTTC.

This rearrangement joins TRBV29-1 to TRBJ2-3, with 8 bases aligning to TRBD2. This CDR3 is built from 14 residues. The junction had 9 bases not matched to a gene; V was cut back by 6 bases and J by 4 bases. Per the germline V gene, CDR1 is SQVTM and CDR2 is ANQGSEA. The DNA for the CDR3 is TGCAGCGTGGGGGTAGCGGGAAATCCAGATACGCAGTATTTT. Its protein product is CSVGVAGNPDTQYF.

The chain is built from TRBV10-1 and TRBJ1-5; D is perhaps TRBD1 (5 bases). In germline, CDR1 is WNHNN, CDR2 SYGVQD (reference sequence). V was clipped by 10 bases and J by 6 bases, with 25 bases between them. The CDR3 runs 16 residues. For the CDR3, the DNA is TGCGCCACCCCGTCACTCTGGCAGGGAATTAGTCAGCCCCAGCATTTT. Translated: CATPSLWQGISQPQHF.

This clone was seen only once. The chain recombines TRBV28 with TRBJ1-3; D is perhaps TRBD1 (5 bases). The CDR3 totals 13 residues. V lost 11 bases and J 0 bases, leaving 11 bases between the germline ends. CDR1 MDHEN and CDR2 SYDVKM come from the germline V gene. CDR3 bases: TGTGCCGTTCAGGGCCGCTCTGGAAACACCATATATTTT. This gives the protein CAVQGRSGNTIYF.

The chain couples TRBV19 to TRBJ1-5, with D unresolved. V gave up 7 bases and J gave up 0 bases, with 7 bases separating them. Germline V gives CDR1 LNHDA, CDR2 SQIVND (reference sequence). The CDR3 has 13 residues. The CDR3 reads CASTEYSNQPQHF. The CDR3 region has the DNA TGTGCCAGTACAGAATATAGCAATCAGCCCCAGCATTTT.

The chain carries TRBV4-1 and TRBJ1-6; 7 nucleotides align to TRBD1. V shed 3 bases, J shed 6 bases, and the junction held 2 bases outside the gene matches. Germline V gene lookup returns CDR1 MGHRA and CDR2 YSYEKL. The CDR3 contains 14 residues. The CDR3 loop reads CASSQGQPNSPLHF. CDR3 coding DNA: TGCGCCAGCAGCCAGGGACAGCCTAATTCACCCCTCCACTTT.

The rearrangement joins TRBV5-1 to TRBJ2-2; 12 nucleotides align to TRBD2. This CDR3 spans 16 amino acids. Trimming removed 2 bases from V and 5 bases from J; junction bases left unmatched: 4. The germline V gene encodes CDR1 SGHRS and CDR2 YFSETQ. For the CDR3, the DNA is TGCGCCAGCAGCTTCCAACTAGCGGGGGGAACCGGGGAGCTGTTTTTT. Residues: CASSFQLAGGTGELFF. The full variable domain, with the rest looked up from reference TRBV5-1 and TRBJ2-2, is KAGVTQTPRYLIKTRGQQVTLSCSPISGHRSVSWYQQTPGQGLQFLFEYFSETQRNKGNFPGRFSGRQFSNSRSEMNVSTLELGDSALYLCASSFQLAGGTGELFFGEGSRLTVL.

In this sample, this clone turned up once. The chain has TRBV27 and TRBJ1-2, with 10 bases fitting TRBD1. CDR1 is MNHEY and CDR2 is SMNVEV in the germline V gene (reference sequence). The CDR3 extends over 14 amino acids. V lost 7 bases and J lost 7; bases outside the gene matches: 9. This CDR3 is CASKAGQGWSGYTF. Written as DNA, the CDR3 is TGTGCCAGCAAGGCGGGACAGGGGTGGAGTGGCTACACCTTC.

The CDR3 region is CASSYGGVNTEAFF. Here the CDR3 DNA reads TGTGCCAGCAGTTACGGAGGGGTGAACACTGAAGCTTTCTTT. The chain recombines TRBV6-6 with TRBJ1-1; possibly TRBD1 for D (5 bases). CDR3 length: 14 residues. Between the trimmed V and J ends, which lost 2 bases and 0 bases, there was a span of 7 bases. Germline lookup yields CDR1 MNHNY and CDR2 SVGAGI (reference sequence).

V usage is TRBV19 and J usage is TRBJ1-5; D unclear. V was shortened by 7 bases and J by 4 bases, with 14 bases between the two germline ends. The CDR3 has 14 amino acids. Looked up from germline, CDR1 is LNHDA and CDR2 is SQIVND (reference sequence). The CDR3 loop reads CASNSGDRNQPQHF. CDR3 DNA: TGTGCCAGTAATAGTGGAGATCGAAATCAGCCCCAGCATTTT. Full variable domain (remainder filled in from reference TRBV19 and TRBJ1-5): DGGITQSPKYLFRKEGQNVTLSCEQNLNHDAMYWYRQDPGQGLRLIYYSQIVNDFQKGDIAEGYSVSREKKESFPLTVTSAQKNPTAFYLCASNSGDRNQPQHFGDGTRLSIL.

The chain links TRBV5-1 to TRBJ1-5, with 9 bases lining up with TRBD1. Germline-derived CDR1 and CDR2 are SGHRS and YFSETQ. This CDR3 comprises 14 residues. V was clipped by 4 bases and J by 7 bases; unmatched bases: 6. The DNA for the CDR3 is TGCGCCAGCAGCCCACAGGGGGCAGGCCAGCCCCAGCATTTT. It encodes CASSPQGAGQPQHF. Using reference TRBV5-1 and TRBJ1-5 for the parts outside the CDR3, the full variable domain is KAGVTQTPRYLIKTRGQQVTLSCSPISGHRSVSWYQQTPGQGLQFLFEYFSETQRNKGNFPGRFSGRQFSNSRSEMNVSTLELGDSALYLCASSPQGAGQPQHFGDGTRLSIL.

The chain combines TRBV5-6 with TRBJ2-5, with 10 bases lining up with TRBD1. Germline V lookup: CDR1 SGHDT, CDR2 YYEEEE. J gave up 4 bases and V 4 bases, and 10 bases lay outside the gene matches. The CDR3 is made up of 16 amino acids. The CDR3 is CASSLPTGTGVETQYF. CDR3 in DNA: TGTGCCAGCAGCCTCCCAACCGGGACAGGGGTAGAGACCCAGTACTTC.

V usage is TRBV7-2 and J usage is TRBJ1-4; possibly TRBD1 for D (6 bases). Deletions cut 4 bases from V and 0 bases from J, with 12 bases between. From germline, CDR1 is SGHTA and CDR2 FQGNSA. This CDR3 has 16 residues. The CDR3 DNA reads as TGTGCCAGCAGCTATGGGACACCTACAACTAATGAAAAACTGTTTTTT. Translating it yields CASSYGTPTTNEKLFF. The whole variable domain, filled in from reference TRBV7-2 and TRBJ1-4, reads GAGVSQSPSNKVTEKGKDVELRCDPISGHTALYWYRQSLGQGLEFLIYFQGNSAPDKSGLPSDRFSAERTGGSVSTLTIQRTQQEDSAVYLCASSYGTPTTNEKLFFGSGTQLSVL.

The V and J genes are TRBV28 and TRBJ1-1, with D possibly being TRBD1 (5 bases). The V and J ends lost 3 bases and 5 bases respectively, with 13 bases between them. The CDR3 contains 14 residues. Germline CDR1 MDHEN, CDR2 SYDVKM. CDR3 loop: CASSFSPKGTEAFF. The CDR3 DNA reads TGTGCCAGCAGTTTTTCACCGAAGGGGACTGAAGCTTTCTTT.